The 18 T cell receptor beta chains given below trace back to one sample, sequenced in a study of CD8+ T cells in alopecia areata. Treatment defined: oral pan-JAK inhibitor, 5-10 mg twice daily. As the sequencing template, cDNA was produced by extracting RNA and reverse transcribing it. TCRdb keeps only in-frame clones here, not all; method: immunoSEQ multiplex PCR. This table has fewer than 250,000 clones, about three fifths appearing once. The sequenced sample was CD4+ T cells sorted from blood, obtained at week 4, from a patient treated with tofacitinib. The source of these receptors is a human donor with alopecia areata.

The chain has TRBV7-2 and TRBJ1-2; no clear D gene. CDR1 is SGHTA and CDR2 is FQGNSA in the germline V gene. The CDR3 runs to 14 residues. Trimming stripped 1 base from V and 7 bases from J, with 13 bases between. This CDR3 is CASSLEVPRGGYTF. The CDR3 nucleotides read TGTGCCAGCAGCTTAGAGGTGCCCCGAGGTGGCTACACCTTC.

CDR3 DNA: TGCAGCGTTGAGCGGGGGGCTGGTCAGCCCCAGCATTTT. Residues: CSVERGAGQPQHF. The rearrangement uses TRBV29-1 and TRBJ1-5, with TRBD1 as a possible D gene (6 bases). CDR1 SQVTM and CDR2 ANQGSEA come from the germline V gene. Between the trimmed V and J ends, which lost 3 bases and 6 bases, there was a span of 12 bases. This CDR3 is 13 amino acids long.

V gene TRBV29-1 combines with J gene TRBJ1-2; the match to TRBD1 covers 7 bases. The CDR3 has 12 residues. The germline CDR1 and CDR2 sequences are SQVTM and ANQGSEA. Trimming cost V 4 bases and J 7 bases; bases outside gene matches: 6. The CDR3 DNA reads TGCAGCGTTGGACAGGGAGCAAGTGGCTACACCTTC. Protein sequence: CSVGQGASGYTF.

The sample holds one count of this clone. CDR3 residues: CSVGGGQGRGAFF. CDR3 sequence (DNA): TGCAGCGTTGGAGGAGGGCAGGGTCGCGGCGCTTTCTTT. The chain joins TRBV29-1 to TRBJ1-1, with D possibly TRBD1 on 5 matching bases. CDR3 length: 13 residues. Germline loops: CDR1 SQVTM, CDR2 ANQGSEA. V lost 4 bases to trimming and J lost 11 bases, with 20 bases between them.

V usage is TRBV11-2 and J usage is TRBJ2-1; possible D gene TRBD2, 6 bases. Per the germline V gene, CDR1 is SGHAT and CDR2 is FQNNGV. V dropped 1 base and J dropped 13 bases, with 17 bases sitting between them. The CDR3 is made up of 14 amino acids. CDR3 in DNA: TGTGCCAGCAGCTTAGCGGAAGGGAGGAGTACTCAGTTCTTC. This sequence encodes CASSLAEGRSTQFF.

V usage is TRBV25-1 and J usage is TRBJ2-5, with D perhaps TRBD1 (7 bases). The V gene lost 3 bases and the J gene lost 2 bases, with 13 bases spanning the gap. Germline CDR1 reads MGHDK; CDR2 reads SYGVNS. This CDR3 is built from 15 residues. The CDR3 region has the DNA TGTGCCAGCAGTGACCTCCCAGGGGGGCAAGAGACCCAGTACTTC. This gives the protein CASSDLPGGQETQYF.

The chain employs TRBV2 and TRBJ2-1; 9 nucleotides line up with TRBD2. The J segment lost 6 bases and the V segment lost 7 bases, leaving 7 bases of the junction unmatched. The CDR3 spans 14 residues. Germline CDR1 is SNHLY and CDR2 is FYNNEI. CDR3 sequence: CASKGTSLGNEQFF. As DNA, the CDR3 is TGTGCCAGCAAGGGGACTAGCCTCGGCAATGAGCAGTTCTTC. Based on the CDR3 plus reference TRBV2 and TRBJ2-1, the full variable domain is EPEVTQTPSHQVTQMGQEVILRCVPISNHLYFYWYRQILGQKVEFLVSFYNNEISEKSEIFDDQFSVERPDGSNFTLKIRSTKLEDSAMYFCASKGTSLGNEQFFGPGTRLTVL.

This chain uses TRBV7-9 with TRBJ1-5; D is possibly TRBD1 (6 bases). V shed 3 bases and J shed 5 bases, with 17 bases lying between them. The V gene's germline CDR1 is SEHNR and CDR2 FQNEAQ (reference sequence). This CDR3 has 16 residues. The CDR3 DNA follows: TGTGCCAGCAGCTTTTTCCTGGGGGGGGCAGATCAGCCCCAGCATTTT. Its translation: CASSFFLGGADQPQHF.

The chain employs TRBV5-1 and TRBJ2-3; D possibly corresponds to TRBD2 (5 bases). Germline assignment: CDR1 SGHRS and CDR2 YFSETQ. Trimming stripped 5 bases from V and 2 bases from J, with 15 bases between. The CDR3 extends over 15 amino acids. CDR3 nucleotides: TGCGCCAGCAGTCTAGCCCAAGGTAACACAGATACGCAGTATTTT. The encoded protein is CASSLAQGNTDTQYF.

The chain recombines TRBV29-1 with TRBJ2-3, with TRBD2 matching over 12 bases. CDR1 is SQVTM, CDR2 ANQGSEA, per germline. With 3 bases clipped from V and 4 bases from J, the junction kept 5 bases outside the gene matches. This CDR3 region has 15 residues. CDR3 DNA: TGCAGCGTTGAGTCTAGCGGGGGGGCCGCAGATACGCAGTATTTT. This encodes CSVESSGGAADTQYF.

This chain links TRBV20-1 with TRBJ2-5, with a tentative D call TRBD1 (6 bases). Per germline, CDR1 DFQATT and CDR2 SNEGSKA (reference sequence). The CDR3 runs 11 residues. V was trimmed by 7 bases and J by 5 bases, leaving 11 bases between them. The CDR3 reads CSVGQLETQYF. CDR3 nucleotide sequence: TGCAGTGTCGGACAGTTGGAGACCCAGTACTTC.

This rearrangement joins TRBV29-1 to TRBJ2-5, with 9 nucleotides matching TRBD1. The trim removed 6 bases at V and 11 bases at J, leaving 10 bases unmatched. Germline CDR1 is SQVTM and CDR2 is ANQGSEA. There are 12 residues in the CDR3. CDR3 sequence reads: CSVLTGGREQYF. The CDR3 DNA sequence: TGCAGCGTCCTAACAGGGGGCCGAGAGCAGTACTTC.

The V gene is TRBV30, the J gene TRBJ2-5, with D possibly being TRBD1 or TRBD2 (5 bases each). CDR1 GTSNPN and CDR2 SVGIG come from the germline V gene (reference sequence). Trimming shortened V by 2 bases and J by 6 bases, and 7 bases separated the two germline ends. The CDR3 extends over 11 amino acids. CDR3 residues: CAWSKGQTQYF. For the CDR3, the DNA is TGTGCCTGGAGTAAGGGACAGACCCAGTACTTC.

This chain links TRBV4-2 with TRBJ1-5; D unclear. CDR3 size: 14 residues. Trimming took 0 bases from V and 0 from J, leaving 3 bases between them. Germline assignment: CDR1 LGHNA and CDR2 YNFKEQ. The CDR3, as DNA: TGTGCCAGCAGCCAAGAACATAGCAATCAGCCCCAGCATTTT. Translation gives CASSQEHSNQPQHF.

The genes are TRBV11-3 and TRBJ1-2, with TRBD1 as a possible D gene (5 bases). V shed 5 bases and J shed 5 bases, with 12 bases lying between them. This CDR3 contains 13 residues. Germline V gives CDR1 SGHNT, CDR2 YENEEA. The CDR3 DNA sequence: TGTGCCAGCAGCCTCAGCGGGGGGTATGGCTACACCTTC. Its translation: CASSLSGGYGYTF.

This clone was detected once. The genes are TRBV29-1 and TRBJ1-1; D gene uncertain. The CDR3 consists of 11 residues. The V end was cut by 4 bases, the J end by 7 bases, with 10 bases between. CDR1 and CDR2 from the germline V gene are SQVTM and ANQGSEA. In DNA, the CDR3 is TGCAGCGTTGTTGAGGCTGTTGAAGCTTTCTTT. Protein: CSVVEAVEAFF.

This chain uses TRBV5-6 with TRBJ2-7; 8 bases are a match to TRBD1. Trimming removed 2 bases from V and 3 bases from J; junction bases left unmatched: 4. Looked up from germline, CDR1 is SGHDT and CDR2 is YYEEEE. The CDR3 is 14 amino acids. This CDR3 is CASSLQGEVYEQYF. CDR3 DNA: TGTGCCAGCAGCTTACAGGGGGAGGTCTACGAGCAGTACTTC.

V usage is TRBV9 and J usage is TRBJ2-3; 9 nucleotides line up with TRBD2. The CDR3 sequence is 16 residues long. The V gene end was trimmed by 0 bases and the J gene end by 2 bases; junction bases not matched to a gene: 4. CDR1 and CDR2 (germline): SGDLS, YYNGEE. DNA of the CDR3: TGTGCCAGCAGCGTAGGAGCGGGGGGCCTCACAGATACGCAGTATTTT. This translates into CASSVGAGGLTDTQYF.